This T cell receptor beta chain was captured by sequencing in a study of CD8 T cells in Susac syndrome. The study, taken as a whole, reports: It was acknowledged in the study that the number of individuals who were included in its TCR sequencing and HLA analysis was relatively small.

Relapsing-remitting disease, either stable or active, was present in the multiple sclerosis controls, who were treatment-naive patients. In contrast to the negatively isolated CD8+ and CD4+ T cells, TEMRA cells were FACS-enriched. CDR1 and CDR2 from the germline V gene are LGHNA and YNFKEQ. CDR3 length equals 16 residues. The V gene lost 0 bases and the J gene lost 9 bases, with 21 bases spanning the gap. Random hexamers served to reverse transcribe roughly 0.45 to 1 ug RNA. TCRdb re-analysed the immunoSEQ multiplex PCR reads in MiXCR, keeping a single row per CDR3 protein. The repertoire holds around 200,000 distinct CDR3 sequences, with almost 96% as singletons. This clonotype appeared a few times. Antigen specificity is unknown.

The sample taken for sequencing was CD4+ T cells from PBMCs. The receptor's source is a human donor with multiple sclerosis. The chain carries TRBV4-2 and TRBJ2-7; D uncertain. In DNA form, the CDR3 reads TGTGCCAGCAGCCAAGACCCTAGGACCCTGCAACGGCGGCAGTACTTC. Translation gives CASSQDPRTLQRRQYF.